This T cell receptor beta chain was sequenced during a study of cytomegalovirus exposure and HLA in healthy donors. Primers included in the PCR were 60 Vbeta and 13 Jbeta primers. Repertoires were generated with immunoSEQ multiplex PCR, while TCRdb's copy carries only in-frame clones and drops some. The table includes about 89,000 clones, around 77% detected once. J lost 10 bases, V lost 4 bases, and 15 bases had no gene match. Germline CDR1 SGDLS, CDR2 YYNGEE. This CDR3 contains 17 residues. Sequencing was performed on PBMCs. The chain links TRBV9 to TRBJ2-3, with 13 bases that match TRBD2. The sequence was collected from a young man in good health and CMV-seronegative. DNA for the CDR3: TGTGCCAGCAGCCTTGCCGGGACTAGCGGGACTCGGGAGCCGCAGTATTTT. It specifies CASSLAGTSGTREPQYF.